The 8 T cell receptor beta chains given below trace back to one sample, sequenced in a study of identical twins (dated by TCRdb to the mid-2010s). The method behind the library was 5' RACE. Sequencing was carried out with an Illumina HiSeq 2000. The public reads were quality trimmed at Q25 with fastp and then assembled into clones with MiXCR by TCRdb, keeping productive beta chains. Identical CDR3 proteins give one entry, which carries the most common genes and DNA. This sample lists about 240,000 distinct CDR3 sequences; 7.5% were detected once. The ten largest clones represent under 6.5% of the sample. The same data also contributed to another study, on yellow fever vaccine responses in identical twins.

Sequenced sample: CD8+ T cells sorted from blood. All receptors come from a woman younger than 35 in good health.

The sample holds a few counts of this clonotype. V gene TRBV10-3 combines with J gene TRBJ2-1, with unresolved D. V was trimmed by 6 bases and J by 4 bases, leaving 10 bases between them. Germline lookup yields CDR1 ENHRY and CDR2 SYGVKD. The CDR3 length is 13 residues. CDR3 loop: CAIRPDGYNEQFF. In DNA, the CDR3 is TGTGCCATCAGACCGGACGGTTACAATGAGCAGTTCTTC.

This clonotype was detected many times. The V gene is TRBV28, the J gene TRBJ2-1; no reliable D call. Trimming pared 6 bases from V and 2 bases from J, leaving 8 bases between. The CDR3 length is 13 residues. Germline values: CDR1 MDHEN, CDR2 SYDVKM. CDR3 bases: TGTGCCAGCAGCCGGGCCGCCTACAATGAGCAGTTCTTC. Encoded protein: CASSRAAYNEQFF.

This clonotype was counted only a few times. The CDR3 coding sequence is TGTGCCAGCAGTGGGGACAGTAGCACAGATACGCAGTATTTT. As protein: CASSGDSSTDTQYF. This chain uses TRBV2 with TRBJ2-3, with 7 bases matching TRBD1. The CDR3 runs 14 residues. Looked up from germline, CDR1 is SNHLY and CDR2 is FYNNEI. With 4 bases clipped from V and 0 bases from J, the junction kept 1 base outside the gene matches.

This clonotype was counted ten times or more. This chain joins TRBV20-1 and TRBJ2-1; TRBD1 matches 7 bases. There are 14 residues in the CDR3. V was clipped by 4 bases and J by 0 bases; unmatched bases: 3. Germline lookup yields CDR1 DFQATT and CDR2 SNEGSKA (reference sequence). The CDR3 is CSAKNRGSYNEQFF. CDR3 in DNA: TGCAGTGCTAAAAACAGGGGCTCCTACAATGAGCAGTTCTTC.

This clonotype was detected a few times. The J gene is TRBJ2-2, the V gene TRBV10-2, with 10 bases lining up with TRBD2. V trimming: 8 bases; J trimming: 3 bases; junction bases outside the gene matches: 15. Germline V lookup: CDR1 WSHSY, CDR2 SAAADI. This CDR3 region has 18 residues. Written as DNA, the CDR3 is TGCGCCAGCTCACTACTAGGGACTAGCGAGCAGGACACCGGGGAGCTGTTTTTT. Protein product: CASSLLGTSEQDTGELFF.

This sequence joins TRBV4-1 and TRBJ2-2; 7 nucleotides agree with TRBD2. The CDR3 runs 17 residues. Germline CDR1 reads MGHRA; CDR2 reads YSYEKL. The V gene end was trimmed by 1 base and the J gene end by 2 bases; junction bases not matched to a gene: 7. The CDR3 spells CASSQASGTPNTGELFF. CDR3 nucleotides: TGCGCCAGCAGCCAAGCCAGCGGGACTCCTAACACCGGGGAGCTGTTTTTT.

This clonotype was seen only a few times. The chain uses TRBV29-1 and TRBJ1-1; 8 positions agree with TRBD1. V was pared by 1 base and J by 4 bases, with 11 bases of the junction left unmatched. The CDR3 covers 16 residues. Germline V gene lookup returns CDR1 SQVTM and CDR2 ANQGSEA. CDR3 amino acids: CSVEAHLDRVGTEAFF. The CDR3, as DNA: TGCAGCGTTGAAGCCCACTTGGACAGGGTAGGCACTGAAGCTTTCTTT.

This clonotype was seen many times. The chain carries TRBV27 and TRBJ2-1; no firm D call. Trimming cost V 8 bases and J 5 bases, with 7 bases left between them. Germline CDR1 is MNHEY and CDR2 is SMNVEV (reference sequence). This CDR3 region has 11 residues. The CDR3, as DNA: TGTGCCAGCGAGTGGAACAATGAGCAGTTCTTC. Its translation: CASEWNNEQFF.